Here is one T cell receptor (beta chain) with its context. As yet, its antigen is unknown. This record belongs to a study of response to subunit inactivated influenza vaccine. General study findings and limits: Authors suggested each seasonal flu vaccination may recruit only limited numbers of new T cells.

Each CDR3 protein is one row after TCRdb ran MiXCR on the RT-PCR reads. The repertoire includes hundreds of thousands of distinct CDR3 sequences, around 13% of them detected once, and less than 8.5% sits in the top ten. With 1 base removed from V and 5 bases from J, the gap between germline ends came to 13 bases. The CDR3 is 14 amino acids. CDR1 is SGHKS and CDR2 is YYEKEE in the germline V gene (reference sequence). Here the sequenced sample was PBMCs from blood, taken roughly 15 days before vaccination. The TCR comes from a man aged 45 to 65 who received an inactivated influenza vaccine. The chain is built from TRBV5-5 and TRBJ2-7, with D perhaps being TRBD1 or TRBD2 (6 bases each). The CDR3 here is CASSLQARGDEQYF. In nucleotides, the CDR3 is TGTGCCAGCAGCTTGCAGGCAAGGGGGGACGAGCAGTACTTC.